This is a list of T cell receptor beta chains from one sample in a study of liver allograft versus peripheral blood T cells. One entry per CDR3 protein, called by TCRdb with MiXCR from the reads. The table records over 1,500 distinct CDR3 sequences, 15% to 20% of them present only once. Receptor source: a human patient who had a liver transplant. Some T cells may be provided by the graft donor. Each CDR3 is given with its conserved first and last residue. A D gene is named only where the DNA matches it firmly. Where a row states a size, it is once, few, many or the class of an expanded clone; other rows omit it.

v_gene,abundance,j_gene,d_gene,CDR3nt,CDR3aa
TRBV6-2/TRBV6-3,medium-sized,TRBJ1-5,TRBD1,TGTGCCAGCAGTTTATGGACAGGGGATCAGCCCCAGCATTTT,CASSLWTGDQPQHF
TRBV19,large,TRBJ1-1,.,TGTGCCAGTAGTATAGGAGGCTTTCGGAACACTGAAGCTTTCTTT,CASSIGGFRNTEAFF
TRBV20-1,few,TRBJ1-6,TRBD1,TGCAGTGCTAGAGATCAATGGGGACAGATAAATTCACCCCTCCACTTT,CSARDQWGQINSPLHF
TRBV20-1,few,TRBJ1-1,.,TGCAGTGCCCCTGACAGAGCGAACACTGAAGCTTTCTTT,CSAPDRANTEAFF
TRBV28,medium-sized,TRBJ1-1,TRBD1,TGTGCCAGCAGTTACTTGGGACAGGGGCCTGGAGTTTTCTTT,CASSYLGQGPGVFF
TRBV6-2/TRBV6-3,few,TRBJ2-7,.,TGTGCCAGCAGTTACCTGGGGGCCTCCTACGAGCAGTACTTC,CASSYLGASYEQYF
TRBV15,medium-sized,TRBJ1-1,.,TGTGCCACCAGCAGAGTCTTAGGCGACACTGAAGCTTTCTTT,CATSRVLGDTEAFF
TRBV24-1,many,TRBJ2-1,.,TGTGCCACCAGTGATTTGGAGCCAGGAAATGAGCAGTTCTTC,CATSDLEPGNEQFF
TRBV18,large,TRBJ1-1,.,TGTGCCAGCTCACCGGTGGACAGCTCCACTGAAGCTTTCTTT,CASSPVDSSTEAFF
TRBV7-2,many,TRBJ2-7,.,TGTGCCAGCAGCTCACGGACTTCCTACGAGCAGTACTTC,CASSSRTSYEQYF
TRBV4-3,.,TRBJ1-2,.,TGCGCCAGCAGCCAAGAATGGCCAGGCGACGACTATGGCTACACCTTC,CASSQEWPGDDYGYTF
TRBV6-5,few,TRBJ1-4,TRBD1,TGTGCCAGCAGCACAGACAGGGTCAATGAAAAACTGTTTTTT,CASSTDRVNEKLFF
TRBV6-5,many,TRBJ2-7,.,TGTGCCAGTAGTTACGGAACGGACGGAGGCTCCTACGAGCAGTACTTC,CASSYGTDGGSYEQYF
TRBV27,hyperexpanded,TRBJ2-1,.,TGTGCCAGCAGTTTATATTTCCTGGGGGGTTTGGACAATGAGCAGTTCTTC,CASSLYFLGGLDNEQFF
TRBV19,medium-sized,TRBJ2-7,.,TGTGCCAGTAGTACCCCCCCGACAGCCCTCTCCTACGAGCAGTACTTC,CASSTPPTALSYEQYF
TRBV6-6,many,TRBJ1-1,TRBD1,TGTGCCAGCAGTTACTGGGGCTCGGCAGGGGGTTTGAACACTGAAGCTTTCTTT,CASSYWGSAGGLNTEAFF
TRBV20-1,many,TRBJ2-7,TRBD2,TGCAGTGCTGGAGGTAGTTCCGGGACTAGCAGCTACGAGCAGTACTTC,CSAGGSSGTSSYEQYF
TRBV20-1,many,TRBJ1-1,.,TGCAGTGCTAGAGGGAATGGGGAGGGGTTATACACTGAAGCTTTCTTT,CSARGNGEGLYTEAFF
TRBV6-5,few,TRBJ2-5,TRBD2,TGTGCCAGCAGCCCACTAGCGGGGGGGCCAGAGACCCAGTACTTC,CASSPLAGGPETQYF
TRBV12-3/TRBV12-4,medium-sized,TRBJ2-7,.,TGTGCCAGCAGTTTAATGGGGACGTCTTGGGGGACTCCCTACGAGCAGTACTTC,CASSLMGTSWGTPYEQYF
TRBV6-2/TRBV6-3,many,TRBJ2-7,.,TGTGCCAGCGTCGGGGGACTTCGGGCCTACGAGCAGTACTTC,CASVGGLRAYEQYF
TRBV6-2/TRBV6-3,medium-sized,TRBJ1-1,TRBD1,TGTGCCAGCAGTAAGGACCCGACAGGGCGAGGGGGAAACACTGAAGCTTTCTTT,CASSKDPTGRGGNTEAFF
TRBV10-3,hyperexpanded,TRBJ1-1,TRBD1,TGTGCCATCAGTGAGACCGGGACAGTGAACACTGAAGCTTTCTTT,CAISETGTVNTEAFF
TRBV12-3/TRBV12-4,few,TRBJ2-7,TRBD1,TGTGCCAGCAGTTTTGGACAGGGGATCGACCAGTACTTC,CASSFGQGIDQYF
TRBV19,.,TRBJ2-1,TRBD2,TGTGCCAGTAGTATAGAGTGGGCGGGGGGGTCCTACAATGAGCAGTTCTTC,CASSIEWAGGSYNEQFF
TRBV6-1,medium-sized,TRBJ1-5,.,TGTGCCAGCAGTGACTGGGGGGGCCGTTTGCCCCAGCATTTT,CASSDWGGRLPQHF
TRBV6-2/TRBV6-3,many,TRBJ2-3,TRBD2,TGTGCCAGCAGCTCCACACTAGCGGGGCCAGATACGCAGTATTTT,CASSSTLAGPDTQYF
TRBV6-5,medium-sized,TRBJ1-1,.,TGTGCCAGCAGGGAGGAGAGCGCGAACACTGAAGCTTTCTTT,CASREESANTEAFF
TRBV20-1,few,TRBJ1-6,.,TGCAGTGCTAGGAGGCCCCCCATCTCCTATAATTCACCCCTCCACTTT,CSARRPPISYNSPLHF
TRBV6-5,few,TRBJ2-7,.,TGTGCCAGCAGCCCTACGGGGGGCAGGGTCTACGAGCAGTACTTC,CASSPTGGRVYEQYF
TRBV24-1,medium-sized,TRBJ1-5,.,TGTGCCACCAGTCCCGTTTATAGCAATCAGCCCCAGCATTTT,CATSPVYSNQPQHF
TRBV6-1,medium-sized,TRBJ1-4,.,TGTGCCAGCAGTGAAGCGAGGGGATCCGGGCGACTGTTTTTT,CASSEARGSGRLFF
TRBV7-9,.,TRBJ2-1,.,TGTGCCAGCCGATTCGCTCTAGCAGGATTCAATGAGCAGTTCTTC,CASRFALAGFNEQFF
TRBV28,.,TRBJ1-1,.,TGTGCCAGCAGTCGACTTATTAACACTGAAGCTTTCTTT,CASSRLINTEAFF
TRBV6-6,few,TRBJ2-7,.,TGTGCCAGCAGTTACTCGACCGGACACATCCTAGACGAGCAGTACTTC,CASSYSTGHILDEQYF
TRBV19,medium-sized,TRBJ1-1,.,TGTGCCAGTAGTATAGATCCGAAAAGGGGTTCCGAAGCTTTCTTT,CASSIDPKRGSEAFF
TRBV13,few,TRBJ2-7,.,TGTGCCAGCAGCTCCGCGGGACAGTTCTCCTACGAGCAGTACTTC,CASSSAGQFSYEQYF
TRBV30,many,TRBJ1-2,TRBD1,TGTGCCCTCCCTGCGACAGGGGGCGCCTATGGCTACACCTTC,CALPATGGAYGYTF
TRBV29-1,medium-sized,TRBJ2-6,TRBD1,TGCAGCGTCGAGAGGACAGGGGCCGGGGCCAACGTCCTGACTTTC,CSVERTGAGANVLTF
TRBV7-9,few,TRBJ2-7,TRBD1,TGTGCCAGCAGCTCAAGGGGACAGCGTTGGGGCGAGCAGTACTTC,CASSSRGQRWGEQYF
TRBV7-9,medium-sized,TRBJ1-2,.,TGTGCCAGCAGCTTATCGAAAGGTGCGACTCGCTACACCTTC,CASSLSKGATRYTF
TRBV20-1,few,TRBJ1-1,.,TGCAGTGCTCTCAGGGGGAACACTGAAGCTTTCTTT,CSALRGNTEAFF
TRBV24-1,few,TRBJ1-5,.,TGTGCCACCAGTGACGTATATAGCAATCAGCCCCAGCATTTT,CATSDVYSNQPQHF
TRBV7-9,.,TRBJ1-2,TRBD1,TGTGCCAGCAGCCCATCCGGGACAGGGACCTATGGCTACACCTTC,CASSPSGTGTYGYTF